One sample yielded the 8 T cell receptor beta chains listed below, sequenced in a study of T cells in Graves' hyperthyroidism and ophthalmopathy. The CDR3 regions of TCR beta were amplified from RNA transcripts. In the first-round RT-PCR of the TCR CDR3, the HTBI primer set was used. TCRdb recomputed calls from the multiplex PCR reads with MiXCR, one row per CDR3 protein. Here the sample spans approximately 600,000 distinct CDR3 sequences, over 11% being singletons. The specimen sequenced was blood. The receptor set was obtained from a woman in her thirties with Graves' hyperthyroidism that later progressed to Graves' ophthalmopathy.

This chain joins TRBV30 and TRBJ2-1, with 10 bases matching TRBD2. CDR1 and CDR2 (germline): GTSNPN, SVGIG (reference sequence). V shed 5 bases, J shed 7 bases, and the junction held 11 bases outside the gene matches. This CDR3 has 15 residues. CDR3 DNA: TGTGCCTGGCCCCCAGGCTCTAGCGGGGGTAATGAGCAGTTCTTC. This encodes CAWPPGSSGGNEQFF.

This clonotype has only a few counts. The J gene is TRBJ2-2, the V gene TRBV4-1; 9 bases align to TRBD2. The CDR3 covers 17 residues. The germline V gene has CDR1 MGHRA and CDR2 YSYEKL. The V segment lost 1 base and the J segment 7 bases; nucleotides outside the gene matches: 10. The CDR3 coding sequence is TGCGCCAGCAGCCAAGCCGGGACTAGCCCCCCCCGCGGGGAGCTGTTTTTT. Translating gives CASSQAGTSPPRGELFF.

This clonotype was seen ten or more times. The CDR3 loop reads CASSPRSPSEPYEQYF. DNA for the CDR3: TGTGCCAGCAGCCCTCGATCGCCTAGCGAGCCCTACGAGCAGTACTTC. The chain has TRBV9 and TRBJ2-7; a possible D gene is TRBD2 (6 bases). The V end lost 4 bases, the J end lost 2 bases, and 19 bases lay between the germline ends. The germline CDR1 and CDR2 sequences are SGDLS and YYNGEE. This CDR3 contains 16 residues.

In the case of this clonotype: This could be a read error, since a much larger clone is one nucleotide away. The chain is built from TRBV29-1 and TRBJ2-3; 7 bases are a match to TRBD1. The germline V gene encodes CDR1 SQVTM and CDR2 ANQGSEA. This CDR3 is built from 13 residues. Losses at the gene ends were 8 bases for V and 3 bases for J; bases not matched to a gene: 8. CDR3 loop: CSTKGQRTDTQYF. CDR3 nucleotides: TGCAGCACAAAGGGACAGCGGACAGATACGCAGTATTTT.

Only a few counts were recorded for this clonotype. The chain employs TRBV24-1 and TRBJ1-2; the D gene is possibly TRBD1 (5 bases). CDR3 length: 14 amino acids. Trimming stripped 7 bases from V and 5 bases from J, with 16 bases between. From germline, CDR1 is KGHDR and CDR2 SFDVKD. The CDR3 coding sequence is TGTGCCACCAGGCCCTCAGGGCCTTTTTATGGCTACACCTTC. Translation gives CATRPSGPFYGYTF.

To note about this clonotype: One junction end does not reproduce the germline sequence, and a read error may be involved. This chain joins TRBV5-1 and TRBJ1-1, with D possibly TRBD1 on 5 matching bases. CDR1 SGHRS and CDR2 YFSETQ come from the germline V gene. This CDR3 region has 13 residues. The CDR3 sequence: CASSWDLNTQAFF. The CDR3 DNA sequence: TGCGCCAGCAGCTGGGACCTGAACACTCAAGCTTTCTTT.

The sample holds a few counts of this clonotype. Being one base from a much bigger clone, this may be a read error. V gene TRBV12-3 or TRBV12-4 combines with J gene TRBJ1-1; D not certain. The CDR3 has 13 amino acids. Trimming shortened V by 8 bases and J by 3 bases, and 13 bases separated the two germline ends. Here the CDR3 reads CASRPPSDTEAFF. The CDR3, as DNA: TGTGCCAGCCGCCCACCTTCTGACACTGAAGCTTTCTTT.

The chain uses TRBV6-1 and TRBJ1-1; D not certain. Germline V CDR1 and CDR2: MNHNS, SASEGT. The CDR3 is 16 residues long. V was clipped by 2 bases and J by 4 bases, with 17 bases between them. The CDR3 here is CASSEKDEGPVTEAFF. The CDR3 nucleotides read TGTGCCAGCAGTGAAAAGGACGAGGGCCCGGTCACTGAAGCTTTCTTT.